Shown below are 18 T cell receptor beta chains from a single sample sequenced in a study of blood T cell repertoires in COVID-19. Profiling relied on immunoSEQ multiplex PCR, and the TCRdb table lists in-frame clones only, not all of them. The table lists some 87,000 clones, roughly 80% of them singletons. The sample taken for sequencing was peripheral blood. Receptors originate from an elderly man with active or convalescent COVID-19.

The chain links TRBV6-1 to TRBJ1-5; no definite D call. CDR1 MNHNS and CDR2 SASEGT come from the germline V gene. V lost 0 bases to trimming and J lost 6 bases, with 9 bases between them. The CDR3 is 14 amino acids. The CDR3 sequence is CASSEADFIQPQHF. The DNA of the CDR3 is TGTGCCAGCAGTGAAGCGGACTTTATTCAGCCCCAGCATTTT.

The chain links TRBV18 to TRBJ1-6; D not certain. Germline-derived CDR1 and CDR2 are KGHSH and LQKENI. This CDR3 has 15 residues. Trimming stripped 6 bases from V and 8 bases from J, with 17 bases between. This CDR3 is CASSRGSPGDSPLHF. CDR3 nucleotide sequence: TGTGCCAGCTCCCGCGGATCGCCCGGGGATTCACCCCTCCACTTT.

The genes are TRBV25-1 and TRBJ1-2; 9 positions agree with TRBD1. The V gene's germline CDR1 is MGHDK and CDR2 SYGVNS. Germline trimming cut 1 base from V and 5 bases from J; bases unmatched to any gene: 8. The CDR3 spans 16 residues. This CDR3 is CASSEWSDRGRYGYTF. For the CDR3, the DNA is TGTGCCAGCAGTGAATGGAGTGACAGGGGGAGATATGGCTACACCTTC.

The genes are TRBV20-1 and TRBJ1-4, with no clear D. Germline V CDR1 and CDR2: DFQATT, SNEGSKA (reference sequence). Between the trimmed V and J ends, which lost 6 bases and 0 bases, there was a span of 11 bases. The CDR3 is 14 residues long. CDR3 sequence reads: CSASLGTTNEKLFF. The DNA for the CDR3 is TGCAGTGCCAGTCTGGGCACAACTAATGAAAAACTGTTTTTT.

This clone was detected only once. CDR3 nucleotides: TGTGCCACAGAGACAGGGGGCGGGGAGACCCAGTACTTC. It yields the protein CATETGGGETQYF. This chain links TRBV10-3 with TRBJ2-5, with TRBD1 identical over 10 bases. Losses at the gene ends were 10 bases for V and 5 bases for J; bases not matched to a gene: 7. This CDR3 spans 13 amino acids. CDR1 is ENHRY and CDR2 is SYGVKD in the germline V gene.

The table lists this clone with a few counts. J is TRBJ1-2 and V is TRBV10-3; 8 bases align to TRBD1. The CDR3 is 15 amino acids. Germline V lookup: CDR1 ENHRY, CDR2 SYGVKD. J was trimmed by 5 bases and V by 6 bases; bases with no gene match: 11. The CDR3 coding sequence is TGTGCCATCAGAGCAGGGGGCGATGGTGGTTATGGCTACACCTTC. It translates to CAIRAGGDGGYGYTF.

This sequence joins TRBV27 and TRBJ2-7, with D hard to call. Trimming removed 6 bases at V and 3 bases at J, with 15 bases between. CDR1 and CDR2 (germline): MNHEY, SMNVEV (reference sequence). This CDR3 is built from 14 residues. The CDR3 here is CASREKHPYYEQYF. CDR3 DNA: TGTGCCAGCAGAGAGAAGCACCCGTACTACGAGCAGTACTTC.

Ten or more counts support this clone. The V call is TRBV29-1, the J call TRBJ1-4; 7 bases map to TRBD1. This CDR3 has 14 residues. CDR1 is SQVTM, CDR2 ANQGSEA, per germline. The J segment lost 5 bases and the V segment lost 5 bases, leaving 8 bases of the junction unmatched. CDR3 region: CSVFTGAGNEKLFF. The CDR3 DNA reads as TGCAGCGTTTTTACAGGGGCGGGAAATGAAAAACTGTTTTTT.

In DNA, the CDR3 is TGTGCCAGCAGCTTATCTGCAGGTAACACTGAAGCTTTCTTT. This sequence encodes CASSLSAGNTEAFF. The chain links TRBV7-9 to TRBJ1-1; D unclear. V was pared by 2 bases and J by 2 bases, with 9 bases between. The CDR3 length is 14 residues. CDR1 is SEHNR and CDR2 is FQNEAQ in the germline V gene (reference sequence).

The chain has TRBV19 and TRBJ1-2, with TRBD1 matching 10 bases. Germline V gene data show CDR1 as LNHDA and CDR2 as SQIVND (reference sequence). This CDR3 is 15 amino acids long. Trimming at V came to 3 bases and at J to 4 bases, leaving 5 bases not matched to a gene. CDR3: CASSIGTGESYGYTF. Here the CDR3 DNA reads TGTGCCAGTAGTATCGGGACAGGGGAGAGCTATGGCTACACCTTC.

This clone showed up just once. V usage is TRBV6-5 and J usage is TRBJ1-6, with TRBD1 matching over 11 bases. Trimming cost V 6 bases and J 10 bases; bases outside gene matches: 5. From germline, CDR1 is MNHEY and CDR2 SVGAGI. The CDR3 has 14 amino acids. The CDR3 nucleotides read TGTGCCAGCAGCTCCCGGGACAGGGGGTCACCCCTCCACTTT. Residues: CASSSRDRGSPLHF.

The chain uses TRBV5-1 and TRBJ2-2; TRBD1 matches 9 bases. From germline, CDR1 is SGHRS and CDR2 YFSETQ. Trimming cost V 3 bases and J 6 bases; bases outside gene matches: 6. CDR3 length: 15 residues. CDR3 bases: TGCGCCAGCAGCTCTGACAGGGGGGCCCCCGGGGAGCTGTTTTTT. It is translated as CASSSDRGAPGELFF.

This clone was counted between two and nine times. Written as DNA, the CDR3 is TGTGCCAGCAGCCGGGGACAGCCCACCGGGGAGCTGTTTTTT. It translates to CASSRGQPTGELFF. The chain employs TRBV7-9 and TRBJ2-2; 7 nucleotides line up with TRBD1. The length of the CDR3 is 14 residues. Germline-derived CDR1 and CDR2 are SEHNR and FQNEAQ (reference sequence). The V gene end was trimmed by 5 bases and the J gene end by 4 bases; junction bases not matched to a gene: 4. The entire variable domain, with the rest obtained from reference TRBV7-9 and TRBJ2-2, is as follows: DTGVSQNPRHKITKRGQNVTFRCDPISEHNRLYWYRQTLGQGPEFLTYFQNEAQLEKSRLLSDRFSAERPKGSFSTLEIQRTEQGDSAMYLCASSRGQPTGELFFGEGSRLTVL.

CDR3: CASSYRDRVGGNTIYF. The CDR3 nucleotides read TGTGCCAGCAGCTACCGGGACAGGGTTGGGGGAAACACCATATATTTT. The chain is built from TRBV9 and TRBJ1-3; the match to TRBD1 covers 9 bases. The CDR3 runs 16 residues. Germline CDR1 reads SGDLS; CDR2 reads YYNGEE. Trimming cost V 4 bases and J 4 bases; bases outside gene matches: 9.

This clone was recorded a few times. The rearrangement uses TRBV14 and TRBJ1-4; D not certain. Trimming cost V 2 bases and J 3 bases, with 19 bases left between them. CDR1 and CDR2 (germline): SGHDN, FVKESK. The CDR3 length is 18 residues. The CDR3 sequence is CASSQMVSPQEANEKLFF. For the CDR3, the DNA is TGTGCCAGCAGCCAAATGGTTTCGCCCCAGGAGGCTAATGAAAAACTGTTTTTT.

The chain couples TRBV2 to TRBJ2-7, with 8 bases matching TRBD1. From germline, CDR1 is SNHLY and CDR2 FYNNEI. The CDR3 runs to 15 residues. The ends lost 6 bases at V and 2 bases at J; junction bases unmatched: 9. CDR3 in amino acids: CASRVGGQVTYEQYF. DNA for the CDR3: TGTGCCAGCAGAGTGGGGGGACAGGTTACCTACGAGCAGTACTTC. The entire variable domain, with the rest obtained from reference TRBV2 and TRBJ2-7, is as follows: EPEVTQTPSHQVTQMGQEVILRCVPISNHLYFYWYRQILGQKVEFLVSFYNNEISEKSEIFDDQFSVERPDGSNFTLKIRSTKLEDSAMYFCASRVGGQVTYEQYFGPGTRLTVT.

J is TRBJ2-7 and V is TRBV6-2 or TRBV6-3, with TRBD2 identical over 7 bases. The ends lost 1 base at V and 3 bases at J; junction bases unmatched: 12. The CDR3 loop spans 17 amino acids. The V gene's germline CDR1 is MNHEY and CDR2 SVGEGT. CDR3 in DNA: TGTGCCAGCAGTTACTGGGACCGGGAGGCAGGCTACTACGAGCAGTACTTC. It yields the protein CASSYWDREAGYYEQYF.

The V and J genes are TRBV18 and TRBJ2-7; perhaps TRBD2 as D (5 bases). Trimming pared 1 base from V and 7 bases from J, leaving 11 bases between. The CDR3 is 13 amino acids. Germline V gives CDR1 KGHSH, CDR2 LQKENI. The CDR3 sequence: CASSPRGPGEQYF. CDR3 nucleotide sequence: TGTGCCAGCTCACCACGAGGGCCGGGGGAGCAGTACTTC.